The 12 T cell receptor beta chains listed next were all sequenced from one sample in a study of blood T cell repertoires in COVID-19. Data came from immunoSEQ multiplex PCR; TCRdb stores just in-frame clones and leaves some out. This table holds around 250,000 clones, 80% to 90% found once. Material: PBMCs or T cells enriched from blood (not recorded which). These receptors were taken from a woman aged 50 to 60 who had recovered from COVID-19.

V usage is TRBV5-1 and J usage is TRBJ2-1, with D tentatively TRBD2 (6 bases). CDR1 is SGHRS, CDR2 YFSETQ, per germline. Trimming took 2 bases from V and 0 from J, leaving 12 bases between them. The CDR3 is 16 amino acids. DNA for the CDR3: TGCGCCAGCAGCTTAACGACTAGAAGCTCCTACAATGAGCAGTTCTTC. It yields the protein CASSLTTRSSYNEQFF.

V and J are TRBV6-4 and TRBJ1-2; a weak D match, TRBD1 (6 bases). The CDR3 has 13 amino acids. Germline V CDR1 and CDR2: MRHNA, SNTAGT. V was pared by 5 bases and J by 7 bases, with 14 bases between. This CDR3 reads CASSSGGAGGYTF. The CDR3 coding sequence is TGTGCCAGCAGTTCGGGGGGCGCAGGTGGCTACACCTTC.

This clone was observed a few times. This rearrangement joins TRBV28 to TRBJ2-2; TRBD1 aligns across 11 bases. Germline CDR1 MDHEN, CDR2 SYDVKM. The CDR3 has 14 residues. The ends lost 7 bases at V and 5 bases at J; junction bases unmatched: 3. The CDR3 DNA reads as TGTGCCAGCAAGGGACAGGGGGGGACCGGGGAGCTGTTTTTT. Protein product: CASKGQGGTGELFF.

The V and J genes are TRBV7-6 and TRBJ2-1; 8 bases map to TRBD2. After removal of 8 bases from V and 0 bases from J, the junction contained 9 bases not matched to a gene. The CDR3 loop spans 16 amino acids. The germline CDR1 and CDR2 sequences are SGHVS and FNYEAQ. The CDR3 region has the DNA TGTGCCAGCGGACTGGACGGGAGGGACTCCTACAATGAGCAGTTCTTC. Amino acids: CASGLDGRDSYNEQFF.

This clone came up once. The chain is built from TRBV7-9 and TRBJ2-7; TRBD1 matches 8 bases. The CDR3 is 14 amino acids. Germline CDR1 is SEHNR and CDR2 is FQNEAQ (reference sequence). Unmatched junction bases numbered 9, after V lost 5 bases and J lost 6 bases. The CDR3 nucleotides read TGTGCCAGCAGCCCAGGACAGGGTTCTTCCGAGCAGTACTTC. This gives the protein CASSPGQGSSEQYF. The whole variable domain, remainder taken from reference TRBV7-9 and TRBJ2-7, is DTGVSQNPRHKITKRGQNVTFRCDPISEHNRLYWYRQTLGQGPEFLTYFQNEAQLEKSRLLSDRFSAERPKGSFSTLEIQRTEQGDSAMYLCASSPGQGSSEQYFGPGTRLTVT.

This clone was seen once. The V call is TRBV11-2, the J call TRBJ2-7; TRBD2 aligns across 11 bases. Germline CDR1 is SGHAT and CDR2 is FQNNGV. This CDR3 is built from 15 residues. V lost 6 bases to trimming and J lost 8 bases; unmatched junction nucleotides: 12. CDR3 DNA sequence: TGTGCCAGCAGGAAACCGGGACTAGCGGTGGTTAAGCAGTACTTC. It encodes CASRKPGLAVVKQYF. Variable domain in full (rest from reference TRBV11-2 and TRBJ2-7): EAGVAQSPRYKIIEKRQSVAFWCNPISGHATLYWYQQILGQGPKLLIQFQNNGVVDDSQLPKDRFSAERLKGVDSTLKIQPAKLEDSAVYLCASRKPGLAVVKQYFGPGTRLTVT.

V and J are TRBV2 and TRBJ2-7; 12 nucleotides align to TRBD2. The J segment lost 6 bases and the V segment lost 7 bases, leaving 10 bases of the junction unmatched. This CDR3 spans 15 amino acids. CDR1 is SNHLY and CDR2 is FYNNEI in the germline V gene. The chain's CDR3 is CASISQTSGSSEQYF. The CDR3 DNA reads TGTGCCAGCATATCTCAGACTAGCGGGAGCTCCGAGCAGTACTTC. The whole variable domain, remainder taken from reference TRBV2 and TRBJ2-7, is EPEVTQTPSHQVTQMGQEVILRCVPISNHLYFYWYRQILGQKVEFLVSFYNNEISEKSEIFDDQFSVERPDGSNFTLKIRSTKLEDSAMYFCASISQTSGSSEQYFGPGTRLTVT.

This rearrangement joins TRBV5-6 to TRBJ2-1; TRBD2 agrees at 8 bases. The CDR3 runs 16 residues. V dropped 1 base and J dropped 3; count of bases not matched to a gene: 6. CDR1 SGHDT and CDR2 YYEEEE come from the germline V gene. Written as DNA, the CDR3 is TGTGCCAGCAGCTTGCGGCGCGGGAGGCGCTACAATGAGCAGTTCTTC. Translated, it gives CASSLRRGRRYNEQFF.

The chain joins TRBV7-9 to TRBJ2-2; weak D call: TRBD1 (6 bases). CDR3 length: 14 amino acids. The germline V gene encodes CDR1 SEHNR and CDR2 FQNEAQ (reference sequence). V was pared by 3 bases and J by 4 bases, with 9 bases between. The CDR3 bases are TGTGCCAGCAGCTTGAGAGGGGGCACCGGGGAGCTGTTTTTT. It translates to CASSLRGGTGELFF.

The rearrangement joins TRBV18 to TRBJ2-3; D uncertain. From germline, CDR1 is KGHSH and CDR2 LQKENI. Trimming stripped 6 bases from V and 2 bases from J, with 3 bases between. The CDR3 spans 11 residues. The CDR3 nucleotides are TGTGCCAGCTCCCTCACAGATACGCAGTATTTT. It codes for CASSLTDTQYF.

The rearrangement links TRBV12-5 to TRBJ2-2; D possibly corresponds to TRBD2 (5 bases). Deletions cut 1 base from V and 6 bases from J, with 6 bases between. Germline V gives CDR1 LGHNT, CDR2 FRNRAP. The CDR3 sequence is 13 residues long. CDR3 coding DNA: TGTGCTAGTGGTTTGGGAGCGGCCGGGGAGCTGTTTTTT. Its protein product is CASGLGAAGELFF.

This clone was recorded only once. The V gene is TRBV7-3, the J gene TRBJ2-2; 7 bases line up with TRBD2. CDR1 and CDR2 from the germline V gene are SGHTA and FQGTGA. This CDR3 spans 14 amino acids. The J segment lost 7 bases and the V segment lost 1 base, leaving 3 bases of the junction unmatched. For the CDR3, the DNA is TGTGCCAGCAGCTTAATGGCGGGGGTCGGGGAGCTGTTTTTT. Its protein product is CASSLMAGVGELFF. Full variable domain (rest looked up from reference TRBV7-3 and TRBJ2-2): GAGVSQTPSNKVTEKGKYVELRCDPISGHTALYWYRQSLGQGPEFLIYFQGTGAADDSGLPNDRFFAVRPEGSVSTLKIQRTERGDSAVYLCASSLMAGVGELFFGEGSRLTVL.